This T cell receptor beta chain originates from a study of cytomegalovirus exposure and HLA in healthy donors. Overall study: Unique TCRs numbering roughly 85 million, obtained from HLA-typed donors, made up an early data release.

The PCR employed 60 Vbeta primers together with 13 Jbeta primers. This table comes from immunoSEQ multiplex PCR, and its TCRdb copy is limited to in-frame clones, with some not included. The sample's table shows about 140,000 clones. The germline CDR1 and CDR2 sequences are MGHRA and YSYEKL. The V segment lost 1 base and the J segment 6 bases; nucleotides outside the gene matches: 6. The CDR3 loop spans 16 amino acids. Material: PBMCs. V is TRBV4-1 and J is TRBJ2-1; 10 nucleotides match TRBD2. This sequence originates from a woman aged 18-35 years in good health and CMV-seronegative. The CDR3 region is CASSQAATSGFNEQFF. As DNA, the CDR3 is TGCGCCAGCAGCCAAGCCGCGACTAGCGGGTTCAATGAGCAGTTCTTC.